This TCR beta chain comes out of a study of T-cell memory formation after mild COVID-19. Study information: Among the donors, TCR clusters were largely specific to each donor. Whole-study results and caveats: The study found contracting CD4+ clones mainly in CM and EM and contracting CD8+ clones in EMRA.

The V and J ends lost 6 bases and 5 bases, in that order; junction bases with no gene match: 6. CDR3 length: 15 amino acids. The germline V gene encodes CDR1 SNHLY and CDR2 FYNNEI. This clonotype was picked up a small number of times. The target antigen is unknown. Employing constant-segment primers, 5'RACE generated TCR alpha and TCR beta cDNA libraries bearing sample barcodes and UMIs. TCRdb ran MiXCR on the 5' RACE reads and lists one entry per CDR3 protein. The table includes about 500,000 distinct CDR3 sequences, roughly 21% detected once. The rearrangement links TRBV2 to TRBJ2-1; 11 bases fit TRBD1. The sequenced sample was PBMCs or a T cell subset sorted from them (not recorded which). The source is an adult woman who had mild COVID-19 (a few samples of this study predate the infection). Cell type and time point are not known. CDR3 sequence reads: CASRVGQGVHNEQFF. The CDR3 DNA follows: TGTGCCAGCAGGGTGGGACAGGGGGTCCACAATGAGCAGTTCTTC.